What follows describes a single T cell receptor beta chain. What it binds is unknown. The CDR3 length is 14 residues. In germline, CDR1 is MNHNS, CDR2 SASEGT. Trimming took 6 bases from V and 4 from J, leaving 13 bases between them. These data originate in a study of cytomegalovirus exposure and HLA in healthy donors. Whole-study results and caveats: In vitro data verified a few CMV-associated chains as specific for CMV antigens. Most subjects had HLA-A and HLA-B alleles reportedly predicted accurately by TCR beta sequences.

The PCR ran on 60 Vbeta and 13 Jbeta primers. TCRdb's table, derived via immunoSEQ multiplex PCR, lists solely in-frame clones and lacks some. In the table there are approximately 190,000 clones, about four fifths of which are singletons. Source material: PBMCs. This chain uses TRBV6-1 with TRBJ2-1; D perhaps matches TRBD2 (6 bases). This TCR derives from a woman between 18 and 30 years old in good health and CMV-seronegative. The CDR3 loop is CASRPQGGYNEQFF. DNA for the CDR3: TGTGCCAGCAGGCCTCAAGGAGGGTACAATGAGCAGTTCTTC.